Included here is one T cell receptor (beta chain) sequence, with context. PCR amplification relied on 60 Vbeta primers (plus 13 Jbeta primers). Generated by immunoSEQ multiplex PCR, the TCRdb table keeps only in-frame clones and is missing some. The table lists about 46,000 clones. The record originates from a study of cytomegalovirus exposure and HLA in healthy donors. This CDR3 has 11 amino acids. The germline V and J ends were trimmed by 7 bases and 7 bases, with 9 bases remaining between them. Germline V gives CDR1 MDHEN, CDR2 SYDVKM. The sample was PBMCs. The chain couples TRBV28 to TRBJ2-3; unclear D gene. This clonotype was sampled from a woman aged 40 to 50 in good health and CMV-seronegative. CDR3 sequence (DNA): TGTGCCAGCACCAACTCCCATACGCAGTATTTT. Residues: CASTNSHTQYF.